The 9 T cell receptor beta chains in this list originate from one sample, sequenced in a study of T cell responses to AZD1222 COVID-19 vaccine (dated by TCRdb to the early 2020s). The time point label on this specimen signifies: about 28 days (+/-7) after the second vaccine dose. The library relied on the immunoSEQ multiplex PCR assay. Drawn from immuneACCESS, this table holds only the in-frame rearrangements with V and J called that TCRdb kept. Clones are partly lost; checked studies trace under half to an unresolved V gene and leave the rest unexplained. The sample has around 140,000 clones on record, about nine tenths of them singletons. The ten biggest clones cover around 1% of the sample. The specimen was peripheral blood, collected 28 days after the second AZD1222 dose. The origin of the receptors is an adult who received the AZD1222 COVID-19 vaccine.

The chain uses TRBV21-1 and TRBJ1-3; TRBD1, as called in the table, went unchecked against the DNA. TRBV21-1 is a pseudogene locus. The CDR3 covers 17 residues. In DNA, the CDR3 is TGTGCCAGCAGCGCCACGCCAGGGGGCGCAACGGGAAACACCATATATTTT. It encodes CASSATPGGATGNTIYF.

The chain couples TRBV7-2 to TRBJ1-1, with 8 bases aligning to TRBD1. Trimming removed 5 bases from V and 6 bases from J; junction bases left unmatched: 8. Germline V CDR1 and CDR2: SGHTA, FQGNSA. There are 14 residues in the CDR3. The CDR3 reads CASSQSRGLAEAFF. CDR3 in DNA: TGTGCCAGCAGCCAGTCCAGGGGGCTAGCTGAAGCTTTCTTT.

This chain connects TRBV28 to TRBJ1-5, with D possibly being TRBD1 (6 bases). CDR3 length: 16 amino acids. Germline CDR1 and CDR2: MDHEN and SYDVKM. Trimming cost V 4 bases and J 7 bases, with 20 bases left between them. As DNA, the CDR3 is TGTGCCAGCAGTTCGGCCCCTCGGGGGCTGCAGCAGCCCCAGCATTTT. It is translated as CASSSAPRGLQQPQHF.

V gene TRBV28 combines with J gene TRBJ1-1; 11 positions match TRBD1. Germline loops: CDR1 MDHEN, CDR2 SYDVKM. J was trimmed by 5 bases and V by 8 bases; bases with no gene match: 10. The CDR3 contains 15 residues. In nucleotides, the CDR3 is TGTGCCAGCGGTCGAGGACAGGGGGCCAGGACTGAAGCTTTCTTT. Its translation is CASGRGQGARTEAFF. Looking up the rest from reference TRBV28 and TRBJ1-1 gives the full variable domain: DVKVTQSSRYLVKRTGEKVFLECVQDMDHENMFWYRQDPGLGLRLIYFSYDVKMKEKGDIPEGYSVSREKKERFSLILESASTNQTSMYLCASGRGQGARTEAFFGQGTRLTVV.

The chain links TRBV9 to TRBJ2-1; a weak D match, TRBD2 (6 bases). Germline CDR1 SGDLS, CDR2 YYNGEE. V dropped 4 bases and J dropped 0 bases, with 11 bases sitting between them. This CDR3 region has 15 residues. In nucleotides, the CDR3 is TGTGCCAGCAGCTTTCAGACTAGCTCCTACAATGAGCAGTTCTTC. Protein sequence: CASSFQTSSYNEQFF.

This chain connects TRBV2 to TRBJ1-3; no reliable D call. The length of the CDR3 is 13 residues. V dropped 8 bases and J dropped 2 bases, with 10 bases sitting between them. Germline loops: CDR1 SNHLY, CDR2 FYNNEI. The CDR3 protein is CASSSSPGNTIYF. The CDR3 bases are TGTGCCAGCTCCTCAAGCCCTGGAAACACCATATATTTT.

This chain uses TRBV18 with TRBJ2-1; D possibly corresponds to TRBD1 (5 bases). The CDR3 extends over 15 amino acids. In germline, CDR1 is KGHSH, CDR2 LQKENI. Trimming cost V 3 bases and J 2 bases, with 11 bases left between them. CDR3 sequence reads: CASSPQGAAYNEQFF. The DNA for the CDR3 is TGTGCCAGCTCACCTCAAGGGGCTGCCTACAATGAGCAGTTCTTC. Together with reference TRBV18 and TRBJ2-1, the CDR3 gives the full variable domain: NAGVMQNPRHLVRRRGQEARLRCSPMKGHSHVYWYRQLPEEGLKFMVYLQKENIIDESGMPKERFSAEFPKEGPSILRIQQVVRGDSAAYFCASSPQGAAYNEQFFGPGTRLTVL.

The chain links TRBV6-1 to TRBJ1-3; D unclear. The V gene's germline CDR1 is MNHNS and CDR2 SASEGT. CDR3 size: 15 residues. V lost 1 base, J lost 2 bases, and 9 bases lay in between. In DNA, the CDR3 is TGTGCCAGCAGTGAAGTGATTGGGGCTGGAAACACCATATATTTT. Residues: CASSEVIGAGNTIYF.

The rearrangement uses TRBV9 and TRBJ2-1, with 7 bases identical to TRBD2. The CDR3 has 16 residues. V lost 0 bases to trimming and J lost 7 bases; unmatched junction nucleotides: 10. Germline-derived CDR1 and CDR2 are SGDLS and YYNGEE. The chain's CDR3 is CASSVDWRESRNEQFF. Here the CDR3 DNA reads TGTGCCAGCAGCGTAGACTGGCGGGAGTCTAGAAATGAGCAGTTCTTC.